This TCR beta chain was retrieved from a study of Ad26.COV2.S vaccination and SARS-CoV-2 variants (dated by TCRdb to 2020 to 2023). For the wider study: Donors in the vaccine arm were drawn from COV1001, a phase I-IIa trial of Ad26.COV2.S in healthy adults that was multicentre, randomized, double-blind and placebo-controlled. The specificity and breadth of SARS-CoV-2-reactive T cell receptors after Ad26.COV2.S vaccination were assessed by TCRbeta repertoire sequencing. Ad26.COV2.S was administered intramuscularly at 5 x 10^10 or 1 x 10^11 viral particles, either as a single shot or as two shots given 56 days apart. Blinding of investigators to trial group allocation was maintained during experiments and outcome assessment. A total of 32 samples were included in the TCR-sequenced set, comprising roughly 19 Ad26.COV2.S vaccine recipients, 5 placebo recipients and 8 SARS-CoV-2 convalescent individuals. Participants in the trial were split at random into five groups of five each, receiving low-dose or high-dose Ad26.COV2.S once or twice, or else placebo on both occasions. Findings and caveats that apply to the study as a whole: The authors noted that the TCR breadth and depth analyses may have underestimated total T cell responses. Substantial breadth of spike-specific CD8+ and CD4+ T cell responses was reported after vaccination. Higher spike-specific TCR breadth was observed in Ad26.COV2.S recipients than in placebo recipients (P = 0.0014). Vaccine and placebo recipients had comparable non-spike TCR breadth, which fits with the vaccine containing only spike. The study lacked the statistical power to compare responses across vaccine doses or regimens.

The table lists this clone with a count of one. There is no known antigen for this receptor. Base qualities are not provided; no much larger clone lies one nucleotide away. TCRbeta CDR3 regions were sequenced with the immunoSEQ Assay. After extraction, genomic DNA underwent amplification by bias-controlled multiplex PCR, followed by high-throughput sequencing. The study's processing was this. To quantify the absolute abundance of every unique TCRbeta CDR3 region, sequences were collapsed and filtered. Usable DNA was measured by amplifying reference genes present in all nucleated cells, and TCRbeta template counts were normalized to that usable DNA to estimate T cell fraction. Repertoire TCRs were annotated as SARS-CoV-2-specific by exact matching of V gene, CDR3 amino acid sequence and J gene to a known reactive TCR set. The reference SARS-CoV-2 TCR set came from MIRA and was filtered for enrichment in COVID-19-positive ImmuneCODE repertoires, removing public or cross-reactive TCRs. Using the MIRA antigens, annotated TCRs were further analysed by specific ORF or by position within an ORF. Breadth was defined as the number of annotated unique rearrangements divided by the total number of unique productive rearrangements, and depth was defined as the summed frequency of the annotated unique rearrangements. Two-sided Wilcoxon rank-sum tests were applied when comparing TCR breadth between groups. The table was pulled from immuneACCESS by TCRdb, which kept in-frame rearrangements only. Such tables lose some clones; where checked, under half of the loss comes from unresolved V genes, and the rest has no known cause. The V and J calls and clone size were taken over from that table, and D and trimming were inferred from the DNA. Across this sample there are about 440,000 clones, with 87% seen only once. The ten top clones hold around 13% of the sample.

In the paper's terms, the treatment or condition label means: roughly 19 received Ad26.COV2.S at low or high dose, single or two shots; 5 received placebo; per-sample allocation not given. Repertoires of vaccine and placebo recipients were sequenced from samples collected on day 63 after the first injection. In Cohort 1b, 20 to 25 adults aged 18-55 years were enrolled at a single site in Boston, USA, between 29 July and 7 August 2020. Ad26.COV2.S was a replication-incompetent adenovirus type 26 vector that expressed a prefusion-stabilized SARS-CoV-2 spike protein derived from the original Wuhan strain. Its CDR3 holds 14 amino acids, cysteine through phenylalanine. Of the read, only the CDR3 DNA is kept; its 42 bases are in frame from base 1. According to the germline V gene, CDR1 reads MNHNS and CDR2 reads SASEGT. The junction carries 10 bases between V and J, which are trimmed by 1 base and 4 bases respectively.

The TCR sequence derives from a person between 18 and 60 years old who received the Ad26.COV2.S COVID-19 vaccine or a placebo. Specimen: peripheral blood, collected in a trial of Ad26.COV2.S vaccine versus placebo. The chain employs TRBV6-1 and TRBJ1-1; the D gene remains uncertain. In nucleotide form, the sequence is TGTGCCAGCAGTGAAGGGGCGCGGAGCACTGAAGCTTTCTTT. It translates to CASSEGARSTEAFF.